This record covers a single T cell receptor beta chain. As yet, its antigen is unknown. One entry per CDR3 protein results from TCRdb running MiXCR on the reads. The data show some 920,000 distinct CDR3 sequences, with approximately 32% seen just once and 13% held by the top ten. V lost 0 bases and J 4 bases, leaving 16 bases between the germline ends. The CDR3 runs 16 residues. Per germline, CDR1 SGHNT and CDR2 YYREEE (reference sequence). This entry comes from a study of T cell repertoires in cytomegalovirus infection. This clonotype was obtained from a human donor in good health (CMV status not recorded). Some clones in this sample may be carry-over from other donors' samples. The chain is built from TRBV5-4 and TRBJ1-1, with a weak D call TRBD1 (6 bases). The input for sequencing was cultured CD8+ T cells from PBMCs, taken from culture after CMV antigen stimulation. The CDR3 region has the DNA TGTGCCAGCAGCTTGGACCTGACAGGTTACAGCACTGAAGCTTTCTTT. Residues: CASSLDLTGYSTEAFF.